The 30 T cell receptor beta chains listed next were all sequenced from one sample in a study of blood T cell repertoires in COVID-19. The data were produced by immunoSEQ multiplex PCR, yet TCRdb's version contains in-frame clones alone and is incomplete. The sample includes roughly 240,000 clones, 86% of them seen just once. Sequencing was done on a sample of PBMCs or T cells enriched from blood (not recorded which). These receptors were collected from a woman aged 45-65 years who had recovered from COVID-19.

This rearrangement joins TRBV28 to TRBJ2-7, with D perhaps matching TRBD2 (6 bases). The V gene lost 3 bases and the J gene lost 0 bases, with 12 bases spanning the gap. CDR3 length: 15 residues. Germline loops: CDR1 MDHEN, CDR2 SYDVKM. CDR3 coding DNA: TGTGCCAGCAGTTTGATTAGCGGCTTCTCCTACGAGCAGTACTTC. Translating gives CASSLISGFSYEQYF.

The rearrangement links TRBV9 to TRBJ1-1; a possible D gene is TRBD1 (5 bases). Between the trimmed V and J ends, which lost 0 bases and 0 bases, there was a span of 12 bases. The CDR3 is 16 residues long. Germline V gene data show CDR1 as SGDLS and CDR2 as YYNGEE. The CDR3 DNA sequence: TGTGCCAGCAGCGTAGGGCTCGGGACTATGAACACTGAAGCTTTCTTT. The encoded protein is CASSVGLGTMNTEAFF.

The chain has TRBV11-3 and TRBJ2-1, with 10 bases identical to TRBD1. The CDR3 covers 15 residues. Unmatched junction bases numbered 7, after V lost 5 bases and J lost 6 bases. CDR1 and CDR2 (germline): SGHNT, YENEEA. DNA of the CDR3: TGTGCCAGCAGCGGAAACCGGGACAGGGGCAATGAGCAGTTCTTC. Translation: CASSGNRDRGNEQFF.

The rearrangement uses TRBV6-5 and TRBJ2-2, with a possible D match to TRBD1 (5 bases). Germline V CDR1 and CDR2: MNHEY, SVGAGI. The length of the CDR3 is 15 residues. The V end lost 5 bases, the J end lost 7 bases, and 17 bases lay between the germline ends. CDR3 region: CASSPFAGIGGELFF. The DNA for the CDR3 is TGTGCCAGCAGTCCCTTTGCAGGGATTGGCGGGGAGCTGTTTTTT.

This chain links TRBV19 with TRBJ1-3; D is unclear. Trimming pared 4 bases from V and 0 bases from J, leaving 10 bases between. There are 15 residues in the CDR3. Germline values: CDR1 LNHDA, CDR2 SQIVND (reference sequence). The CDR3 nucleotides are TGTGCCAGTAGTAAACGAGAGAGCTCTGGAAACACCATATATTTT. As protein: CASSKRESSGNTIYF.

J is TRBJ2-1 and V is TRBV18; 8 bases map to TRBD2. Germline trimming cut 1 base from V and 0 bases from J; bases unmatched to any gene: 5. CDR3 size: 17 residues. CDR1 is KGHSH and CDR2 is LQKENI in the germline V gene. The CDR3 loop reads CASSPLAGSSSYNEQFF. CDR3 bases: TGTGCCAGCTCACCACTAGCGGGGAGCAGCTCCTACAATGAGCAGTTCTTC.

The V and J genes are TRBV7-9 and TRBJ2-7; TRBD1 aligns across 9 bases. This CDR3 is 16 amino acids long. Per germline, CDR1 SEHNR and CDR2 FQNEAQ (reference sequence). V lost 2 bases and J lost 1; bases outside the gene matches: 6. In DNA form, the CDR3 reads TGTGCCAGCAGCTTAATTGGACAGGGGACATCCTACGAGCAGTACTTC. This sequence encodes CASSLIGQGTSYEQYF. Using reference TRBV7-9 and TRBJ2-7 for the parts outside the CDR3, the full variable domain is DTGVSQNPRHKITKRGQNVTFRCDPISEHNRLYWYRQTLGQGPEFLTYFQNEAQLEKSRLLSDRFSAERPKGSFSTLEIQRTEQGDSAMYLCASSLIGQGTSYEQYFGPGTRLTVT.

CDR3 amino acids: CASSRVPGQGSYEQYF. The CDR3, as DNA: TGCGCCAGCAGCCGAGTACCGGGACAGGGATCCTACGAGCAGTACTTC. The J gene is TRBJ2-7, the V gene TRBV4-1; 9 bases align to TRBD1. V trimming: 4 bases; J trimming: 1 base; junction bases outside the gene matches: 8. This CDR3 comprises 16 residues. The germline V gene encodes CDR1 MGHRA and CDR2 YSYEKL.

The V gene is TRBV5-1, the J gene TRBJ2-1; TRBD1 aligns across 11 bases. The V gene's germline CDR1 is SGHRS and CDR2 YFSETQ. CDR3 length: 15 residues. V gave up 1 base and J gave up 6 bases; unmatched junction bases: 3. The CDR3, as DNA: TGCGCCAGCAGCTTGAGGGGGACAGGGGGCAATGAGCAGTTCTTC. Amino acids: CASSLRGTGGNEQFF.

The chain links TRBV5-4 to TRBJ2-7; 14 bases fit TRBD2. Germline V gene sequence: CDR1 SGHNT, CDR2 YYREEE (reference sequence). CDR3 size: 18 residues. V lost 2 bases and J lost 5; bases outside the gene matches: 12. The CDR3 here is CASSFGLAGGARGDEQYF. The CDR3 DNA sequence: TGTGCCAGCAGCTTCGGACTAGCGGGGGGAGCAAGGGGGGACGAGCAGTACTTC.

The V and J genes are TRBV28 and TRBJ1-5; a possible D gene is TRBD1 (5 bases). The CDR3 has 17 amino acids. V shed 3 bases and J shed 0 bases, with 15 bases lying between them. Per the germline V gene, CDR1 is MDHEN and CDR2 is SYDVKM. The CDR3 DNA is TGTGCCAGCAGTTTTCCTCGGGCAGGGTATAGCAATCAGCCCCAGCATTTT. Residues: CASSFPRAGYSNQPQHF.

The J gene is TRBJ1-2, the V gene TRBV11-2; D is perhaps TRBD1 (5 bases). V dropped 5 bases and J dropped 4 bases, with 14 bases sitting between them. The germline V gene has CDR1 SGHAT and CDR2 FQNNGV. This CDR3 comprises 14 residues. This CDR3 reads CASSPLRQGYGYTF. The DNA for the CDR3 is TGTGCCAGCAGCCCCCTCCGGCAGGGCTATGGCTACACCTTC.

V gene TRBV28 combines with J gene TRBJ2-3, with TRBD2 matching over 10 bases. Losses at the gene ends were 0 bases for V and 2 bases for J; bases not matched to a gene: 11. Per germline, CDR1 MDHEN and CDR2 SYDVKM. The CDR3 covers 19 residues. The CDR3 sequence is CASSLCSGRALLYTDTQYF. The CDR3 bases are TGTGCCAGCAGTTTATGCAGCGGGAGGGCCCTCTTGTACACAGATACGCAGTATTTT.

As to this clone: Other DNA sequences of this sample code for an identical CDR3. This chain links TRBV4-3 with TRBJ1-5; the D is unclear. V lost 0 bases and J 6 bases, leaving 6 bases between the germline ends. Germline-derived CDR1 and CDR2 are LGHNA and YSLEER. The CDR3 consists of 13 residues. The CDR3 DNA reads TGCGCCAGCAGCCAAGATAGTAGTCAGCCCCAGCATTTT. It is translated as CASSQDSSQPQHF.

This chain joins TRBV20-1 and TRBJ1-1; no clear D gene. V lost 6 bases, J lost 3 bases, and 8 bases lay in between. The V gene's germline CDR1 is DFQATT and CDR2 SNEGSKA (reference sequence). CDR3 size: 11 residues. The CDR3 is CSAPRYTEAFF. In DNA, the CDR3 is TGCAGTGCCCCCAGGTACACTGAAGCTTTCTTT.

The J gene is TRBJ1-3, the V gene TRBV4-3, with D tentatively TRBD1 (6 bases). The germline V and J ends were trimmed by 4 bases and 0 bases, with 10 bases remaining between them. CDR1 is LGHNA, CDR2 YSLEER, per germline. The CDR3 sequence is 15 residues long. DNA for the CDR3: TGCGCCAGCAGCCCCGGGACACTCTCTGGAAACACCATATATTTT. Amino acids: CASSPGTLSGNTIYF.

Notes on this clone: At one of its ends the junction is not consistent with the germline gene, which may arise from a read error. The chain has TRBV7-7 and TRBJ2-5; 8 bases fit TRBD1. The CDR3 has 15 amino acids. CDR1 and CDR2 from the germline V gene are SSHAT and FNYEAQ (reference sequence). The CDR3 loop reads CASSPHLDRAETQYF. In nucleotides, the CDR3 is TGTGCTAGCAGCCCTCACCTGGACAGGGCAGAGACCCAGTACTTC.

V gene TRBV19 combines with J gene TRBJ2-1, with a possible D match to TRBD2 (6 bases). This CDR3 contains 14 residues. V lost 5 bases and J 7 bases, leaving 15 bases between the germline ends. Germline V gene lookup returns CDR1 LNHDA and CDR2 SQIVND (reference sequence). The CDR3 DNA follows: TGTGCCAGTAGTTTAAGGACTACAGCAAATGAGCAGTTCTTC. It codes for CASSLRTTANEQFF.

DNA for the CDR3: TGTGCCAGCAGCTCACGTCGGAGCAACACCGGGGAGCTGTTTTTT. The encoded protein is CASSSRRSNTGELFF. The chain joins TRBV11-3 to TRBJ2-2; D is uncertain. The germline V and J ends were trimmed by 4 bases and 2 bases, with 11 bases remaining between them. This CDR3 has 15 residues. CDR1 SGHNT and CDR2 YENEEA come from the germline V gene.

This chain links TRBV30 with TRBJ2-7, with TRBD2 as a possible D gene (6 bases). Germline values: CDR1 GTSNPN, CDR2 SVGIG (reference sequence). This CDR3 is 13 amino acids long. Trimming took off 3 bases at V and 0 bases at J, with 9 bases between the two ends. The CDR3 region has the DNA TGTGCCTGGAGACACGGGAGCTCCTACGAGCAGTACTTC. Amino acid sequence: CAWRHGSSYEQYF.

This chain links TRBV3-1 (or the pseudogene TRBV3-2) with TRBJ2-7; 8 nucleotides match TRBD1. J gave up 6 bases and V 1 base, and 11 bases lay outside the gene matches. This CDR3 is 16 amino acids long. Germline-derived CDR1 and CDR2 are LGHDT and YNNKEL (reference sequence). CDR3 residues: CASSQVRDRSFGEQYF. Written as DNA, the CDR3 is TGTGCCAGCAGCCAAGTTCGGGACAGGAGTTTCGGCGAGCAGTACTTC.

V gene TRBV28 combines with J gene TRBJ2-3; 13 bases are shared with TRBD2. Losses at the gene ends were 7 bases for V and 1 base for J; bases not matched to a gene: 5. CDR3 length equals 16 residues. Germline V gene lookup returns CDR1 MDHEN and CDR2 SYDVKM. The CDR3 sequence is CASTKLAGGGTDTQYF. CDR3 nucleotides: TGTGCCAGCACCAAACTAGCGGGAGGGGGCACAGATACGCAGTATTTT.

The chain has TRBV6-5 and TRBJ2-1; 7 bases fit TRBD1. The CDR3 runs 13 residues. CDR1 is MNHEY and CDR2 is SVGAGI in the germline V gene. Trimming cost V 6 bases and J 9 bases; bases outside gene matches: 8. CDR3 in amino acids: CASRLGQASEQFF. The CDR3, as DNA: TGTGCCAGCAGGCTAGGACAGGCAAGTGAGCAGTTCTTC.

The J gene is TRBJ1-6, the V gene TRBV4-1; D gene unclear. The germline gives CDR1 MGHRA, CDR2 YSYEKL. This CDR3 spans 17 amino acids. The V gene lost 0 bases and the J gene lost 8 bases, with 17 bases spanning the gap. CDR3 bases: TGCGCCAGCAGCCAAGATTTATTAGCGGGGAATCATTCACCCCTCCACTTT. This encodes CASSQDLLAGNHSPLHF.

The rearrangement joins TRBV7-2 to TRBJ1-3; TRBD1 matches at 8 bases. V shed 4 bases, J shed 7 bases, and the junction held 9 bases outside the gene matches. Per the germline V gene, CDR1 is SGHTA and CDR2 is FQGNSA. This CDR3 spans 15 amino acids. This CDR3 is CASSSDRASPNTIYF. CDR3 nucleotides: TGTGCCAGCAGCTCGGACAGGGCATCGCCGAACACCATATATTTT.

The chain uses TRBV10-2 and TRBJ2-7; 9 nucleotides align to TRBD1. J was trimmed by 7 bases and V by 5 bases; bases with no gene match: 9. This CDR3 contains 14 residues. Germline V gene data show CDR1 as WSHSY and CDR2 as SAAADI. The CDR3 sequence: CASSRIGGTGEQYF. The CDR3, as DNA: TGCGCCAGCAGTAGGATCGGGGGGACAGGGGAGCAGTACTTC.

The chain joins TRBV5-8 to TRBJ2-7; 10 positions agree with TRBD1. Germline V gene sequence: CDR1 SGHTS, CDR2 YDEGEE. The J segment lost 7 bases and the V segment lost 1 base, leaving 11 bases of the junction unmatched. The CDR3 loop spans 16 amino acids. The CDR3, as DNA: TGTGCCAGCAGCTTGAGGGTAGGGACAGGGGCTCGGGAGCAGTACTTC. Translated: CASSLRVGTGAREQYF.

The chain links TRBV21-1 to TRBJ1-5; TRBD1, as called in the table, went unchecked against the DNA. TRBV21-1 is labeled a pseudogene. The CDR3 totals 16 residues. CDR3 coding DNA: TGTGCCAGCAGCAAATGGGGGACAGGGTTAAATCAGCCCCAGCATTTT. Amino acids: CASSKWGTGLNQPQHF.

The rearrangement links TRBV28 to TRBJ1-2; D is uncertain. Trimming pared 7 bases from V and 4 bases from J, leaving 19 bases between. Germline CDR1 and CDR2: MDHEN and SYDVKM. The CDR3 is made up of 15 amino acids. CDR3 protein: CASTTGGFGSYGYTF. For the CDR3, the DNA is TGTGCCAGCACCACGGGTGGTTTTGGTTCCTATGGCTACACCTTC.

The rearrangement joins TRBV9 to TRBJ1-1; tentatively, D is TRBD1 (5 bases). The CDR3 covers 14 residues. The germline gives CDR1 SGDLS, CDR2 YYNGEE. Trimming pared 0 bases from V and 11 bases from J, leaving 17 bases between. The CDR3 reads CASSVVAGTGRAFF. DNA for the CDR3: TGTGCCAGCAGCGTAGTGGCAGGGACTGGGCGTGCTTTCTTT.